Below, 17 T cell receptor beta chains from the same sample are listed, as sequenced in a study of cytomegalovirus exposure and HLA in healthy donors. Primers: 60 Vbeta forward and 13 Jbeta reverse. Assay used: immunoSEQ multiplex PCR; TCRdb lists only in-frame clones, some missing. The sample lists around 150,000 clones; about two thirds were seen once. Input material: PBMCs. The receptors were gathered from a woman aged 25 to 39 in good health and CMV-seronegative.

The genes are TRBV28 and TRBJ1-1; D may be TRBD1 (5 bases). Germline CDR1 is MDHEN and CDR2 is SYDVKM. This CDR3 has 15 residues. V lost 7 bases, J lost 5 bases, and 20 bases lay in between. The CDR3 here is CASNFRPGVGTEAFF. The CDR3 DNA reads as TGTGCCAGCAACTTCCGTCCGGGGGTGGGGACTGAAGCTTTCTTT.

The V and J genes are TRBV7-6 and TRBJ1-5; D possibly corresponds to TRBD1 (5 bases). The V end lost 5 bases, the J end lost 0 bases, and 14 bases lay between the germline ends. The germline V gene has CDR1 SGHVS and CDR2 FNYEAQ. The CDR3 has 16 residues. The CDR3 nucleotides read TGTGCCAGCAGCCCGAGGCCGGGGGGTAGCAATCAGCCCCAGCATTTT. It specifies CASSPRPGGSNQPQHF. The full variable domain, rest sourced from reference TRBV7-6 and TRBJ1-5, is GAGVSQSPRYKVTKRGQDVALRCDPISGHVSLYWYRQALGQGPEFLTYFNYEAQQDKSGLPNDRFSAERPEGSISTLTIQRTEQRDSAMYRCASSPRPGGSNQPQHFGDGTRLSIL.

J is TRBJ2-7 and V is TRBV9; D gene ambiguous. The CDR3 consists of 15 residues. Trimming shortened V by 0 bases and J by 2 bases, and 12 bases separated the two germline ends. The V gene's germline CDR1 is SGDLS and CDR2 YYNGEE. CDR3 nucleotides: TGTGCCAGCAGCGTAGGCGGAATACTCGCCTACGAGCAGTACTTC. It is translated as CASSVGGILAYEQYF.

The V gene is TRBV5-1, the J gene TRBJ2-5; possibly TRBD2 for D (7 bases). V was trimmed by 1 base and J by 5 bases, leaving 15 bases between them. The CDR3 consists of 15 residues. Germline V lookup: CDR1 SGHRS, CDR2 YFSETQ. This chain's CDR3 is CASSLRGTTKETQYF. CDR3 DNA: TGCGCCAGCAGCTTGAGGGGGACTACAAAGGAGACCCAGTACTTC.

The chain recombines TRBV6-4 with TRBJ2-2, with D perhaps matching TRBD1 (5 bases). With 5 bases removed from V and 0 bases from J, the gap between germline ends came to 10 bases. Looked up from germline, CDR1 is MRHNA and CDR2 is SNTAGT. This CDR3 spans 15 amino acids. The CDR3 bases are TGTGCCAGCAGTTTGCAGGGTACGAACACCGGGGAGCTGTTTTTT. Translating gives CASSLQGTNTGELFF.

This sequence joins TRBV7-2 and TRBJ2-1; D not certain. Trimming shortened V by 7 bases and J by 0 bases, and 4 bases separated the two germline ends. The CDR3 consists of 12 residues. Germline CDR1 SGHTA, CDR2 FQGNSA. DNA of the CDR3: TGTGCCAGCATAGCCTCCTACAATGAGCAGTTCTTC. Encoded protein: CASIASYNEQFF.

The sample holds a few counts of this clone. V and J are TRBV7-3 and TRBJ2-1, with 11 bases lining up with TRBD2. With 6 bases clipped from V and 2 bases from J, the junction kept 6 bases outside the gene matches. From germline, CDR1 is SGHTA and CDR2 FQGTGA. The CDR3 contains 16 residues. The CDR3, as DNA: TGTGCCAGCAGGGATGTTAGCGGGGGGGCCTACAATGAGCAGTTCTTC. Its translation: CASRDVSGGAYNEQFF.

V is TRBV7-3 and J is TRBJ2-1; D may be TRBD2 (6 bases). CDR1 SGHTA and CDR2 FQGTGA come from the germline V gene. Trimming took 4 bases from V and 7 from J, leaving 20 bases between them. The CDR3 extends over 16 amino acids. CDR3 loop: CASSSTVSAGLNEQFF. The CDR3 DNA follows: TGTGCCAGCAGCTCCACGGTTTCCGCGGGGTTGAATGAGCAGTTCTTC.

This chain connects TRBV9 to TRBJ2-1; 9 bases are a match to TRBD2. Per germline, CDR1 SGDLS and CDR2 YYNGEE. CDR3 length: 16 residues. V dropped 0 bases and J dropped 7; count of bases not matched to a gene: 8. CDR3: CASSVGWREGPNEQFF. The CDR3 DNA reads TGTGCCAGCAGCGTAGGATGGCGGGAGGGCCCTAATGAGCAGTTCTTC.

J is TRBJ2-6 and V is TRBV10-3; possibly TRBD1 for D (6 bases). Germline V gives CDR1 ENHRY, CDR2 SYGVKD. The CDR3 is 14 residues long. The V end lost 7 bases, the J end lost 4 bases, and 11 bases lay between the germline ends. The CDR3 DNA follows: TGTGCCATCACCGGACAGTTCGGGGCCAACGTCCTGACTTTC. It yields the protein CAITGQFGANVLTF.

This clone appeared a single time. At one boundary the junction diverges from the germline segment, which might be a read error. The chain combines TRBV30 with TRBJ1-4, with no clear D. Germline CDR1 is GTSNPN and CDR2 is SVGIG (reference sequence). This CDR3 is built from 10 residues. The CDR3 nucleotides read TGTGCCGCTGGTAATGAGAAACTGTTTTTT. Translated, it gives CAAGNEKLFF.

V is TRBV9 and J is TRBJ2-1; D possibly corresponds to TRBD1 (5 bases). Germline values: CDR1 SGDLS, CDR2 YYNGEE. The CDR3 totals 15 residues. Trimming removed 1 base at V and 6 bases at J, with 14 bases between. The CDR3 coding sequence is TGTGCCAGCAGCGTAACCCAGGGAATGGGCAATGAGCAGTTCTTC. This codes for CASSVTQGMGNEQFF.

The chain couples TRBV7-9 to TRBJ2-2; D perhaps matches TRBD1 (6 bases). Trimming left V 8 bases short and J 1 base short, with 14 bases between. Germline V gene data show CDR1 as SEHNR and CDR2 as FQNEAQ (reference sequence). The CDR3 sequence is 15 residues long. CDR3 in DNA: TGTGCCAGCCGACGTTGGGACAAGAACACCGGGGAGCTGTTTTTT. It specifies CASRRWDKNTGELFF.

CDR3 loop: CASSKQGSNGELFF. The CDR3 nucleotides read TGTGCCAGTAGTAAACAGGGTTCGAACGGGGAGCTGTTTTTT. This sequence joins TRBV19 and TRBJ2-2; tentative D call: TRBD1 (6 bases). Looked up from germline, CDR1 is LNHDA and CDR2 is SQIVND (reference sequence). The CDR3 loop spans 14 amino acids. Trimming left V 4 bases short and J 7 bases short, with 13 bases between.

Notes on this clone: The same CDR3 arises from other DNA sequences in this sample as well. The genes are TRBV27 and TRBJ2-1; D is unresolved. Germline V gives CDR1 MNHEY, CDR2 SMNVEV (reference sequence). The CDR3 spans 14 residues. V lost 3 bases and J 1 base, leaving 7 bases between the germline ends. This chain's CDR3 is CASSLARSYNEQFF. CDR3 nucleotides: TGTGCCAGCAGTTTGGCTAGATCCTACAATGAGCAGTTCTTC.

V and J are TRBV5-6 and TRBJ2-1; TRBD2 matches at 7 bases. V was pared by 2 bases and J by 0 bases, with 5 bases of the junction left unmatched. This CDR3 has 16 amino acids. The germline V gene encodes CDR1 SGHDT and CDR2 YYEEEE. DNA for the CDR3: TGTGCCAGCAGCTTCGAAGCGGGGAGCTCCTACAATGAGCAGTTCTTC. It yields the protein CASSFEAGSSYNEQFF.

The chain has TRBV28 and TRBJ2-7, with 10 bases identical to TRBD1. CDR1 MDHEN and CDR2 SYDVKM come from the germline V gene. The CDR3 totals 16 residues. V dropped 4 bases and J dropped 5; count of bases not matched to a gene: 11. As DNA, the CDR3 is TGTGCCAGCAGTTCACCGGGACAGGGGCAGAGGAACGAGCAGTACTTC. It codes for CASSSPGQGQRNEQYF.